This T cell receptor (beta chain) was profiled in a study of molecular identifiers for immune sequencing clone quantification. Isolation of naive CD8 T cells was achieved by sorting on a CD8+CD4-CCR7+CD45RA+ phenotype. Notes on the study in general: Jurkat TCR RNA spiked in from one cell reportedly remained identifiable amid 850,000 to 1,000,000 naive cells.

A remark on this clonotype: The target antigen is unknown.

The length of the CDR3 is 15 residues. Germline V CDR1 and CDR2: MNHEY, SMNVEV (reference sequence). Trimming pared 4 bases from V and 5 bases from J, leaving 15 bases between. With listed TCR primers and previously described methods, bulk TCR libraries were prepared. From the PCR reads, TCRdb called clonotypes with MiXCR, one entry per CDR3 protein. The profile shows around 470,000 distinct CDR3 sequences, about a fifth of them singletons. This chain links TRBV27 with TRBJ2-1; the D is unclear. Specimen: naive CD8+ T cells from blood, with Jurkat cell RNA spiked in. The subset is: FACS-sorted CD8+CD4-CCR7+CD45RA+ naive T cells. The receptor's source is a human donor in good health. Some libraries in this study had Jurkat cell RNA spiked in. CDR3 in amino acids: CASSSGPGFHNEQFF. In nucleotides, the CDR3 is TGTGCCAGCAGTTCAGGACCAGGATTTCACAATGAGCAGTTCTTC.